What follows is one TCR beta chain and its context. A few counts support this clone. Its antigen target is currently unknown. Nothing much larger sits one base from this clone, and base qualities are not available. Donors were healthy humans. The library was made by the immunoSEQ multiplex PCR assay. TCRdb holds this immuneACCESS table with in-frame rearrangements only. Some clones are missing; in checked studies, unresolved V genes explain under half, and the rest has no known cause. The sample includes about 22,000 clones, with about 90% observed a single time. The ten top clones hold roughly 1.6% of the sample. This sample was taken from a study of T cell repertoires and Cas9 in healthy adults (dated by TCRdb to between 2017 and 2018). At the level of the whole study: Within the CD4 and CD8 compartments, SpCas9-reactive T cells were assessed for multi-effector potency, cytotoxicity and lineage determination. The study examined preexisting T cell immunity against the Streptococcus pyogenes Cas9 nuclease (SpCas9) used in CRISPR gene editing.

Study-level results and caveats: SpCas9-reactive regulatory T cells were reported to mitigate proliferation and function of SpCas9-reactive effector T cells in vitro.

The clonotype was recovered from a human donor in good health. Sequencing input: CD4+ effector T cells (CD127+, CD25-, CD137-, CD154-) from PBMCs; culture status not recorded.

The CDR3 protein: CASRSSGGEQYF. The sequenced DNA: TGTGCCAGTAGGTCTAGCGGGGGGGAGCAGTACTTC. Recombination joined TRBV19 with TRBJ2-7, with 11 bases in between that match TRBD2. Reading from cysteine to phenylalanine, the CDR3 counts 12 amino acids. Of all the DNA, just the CDR3 is kept, 36 bases in frame from base 1. The germline V gene (reference sequence) yields LNHDA for CDR1 and SQIVND for CDR2. The V end gives up 6 bases and the J end 7 bases, leaving 2 bases in the junction not matched to a gene.